The source of this T cell receptor beta chain is a study of identical twins. Study results and caveats: Conclusions rested on cross-sectional statistics rather than following the same donors.

This clonotype has a handful of counts. Its antigen is as yet unknown. Unique molecular identifiers were present on the cDNA, which also gained a universal primer site by template switching. In TCRdb, the 5' RACE reads were re-called with MiXCR into one record per CDR3 protein. This sample yields approximately 1.8 million distinct CDR3 sequences, of which 25% to 35% are seen a single time; less than 0.35% belongs to the top ten. V lost 2 bases to trimming and J lost 0 bases, with 13 bases between them. Germline loops: CDR1 MNHNS, CDR2 SASEGT. This CDR3 is 16 amino acids long. The chain carries TRBV6-1 and TRBJ1-2, with D unresolved. The source of this sequence is a newborn girl in good health. Specimen: cord blood. In DNA, the CDR3 is TGTGCCAGCAGTGAATTGGCGGCAGTCCCTAACTATGGCTACACCTTC. Translating gives CASSELAAVPNYGYTF.